The 26 T cell receptor beta chains presented below share a single source sample, sequenced in a study of T-cell reconstitution after alpha-beta-depleted transplantation in children. Unique molecular identifiers were incorporated into the prepared TCRbeta library. TCRdb re-called the PCR reads with MiXCR, one entry per CDR3 protein. The sample lists approximately 270,000 distinct CDR3 sequences; under 30% were seen once. The sequences come from PBMCs, mostly from graft donor cells, collected 360 days after TCRalphabeta/CD19-depleted stem cell transplant. These receptors were obtained from a female patient aged 2-9 years who had a stem cell transplant for congenital amegakaryocytic thrombocytopenia, so the T cells may come from the graft donor.

The chain recombines TRBV11-2 with TRBJ2-5; 11 bases are shared with TRBD2. CDR1 and CDR2 (germline): SGHAT, FQNNGV. Trimming cost V 3 bases and J 5 bases; bases outside gene matches: 14. The CDR3 loop spans 18 amino acids. The CDR3: CASSLGPLSGGAVETQYF. CDR3 DNA sequence: TGTGCCAGCAGCTTGGGTCCTCTTAGCGGGGGGGCCGTGGAGACCCAGTACTTC.

The chain links TRBV30 to TRBJ2-3; 10 bases are shared with TRBD1. The length of the CDR3 is 17 residues. Germline-derived CDR1 and CDR2 are GTSNPN and SVGIG (reference sequence). With V trimmed by 0 bases and J by 6 bases, 12 bases remained unmatched. The chain's CDR3 is CAWSVFWGTGERDTQYF. Written as DNA, the CDR3 is TGTGCCTGGAGTGTATTTTGGGGGACAGGGGAACGTGATACGCAGTATTTT.

This clonotype occurred a few times. The chain joins TRBV5-1 to TRBJ2-7, with D possibly called TRBD1 or TRBD2 (5 bases each). V was cut by 4 bases and J by 0 bases, with 11 bases left in between. Per the germline V gene, CDR1 is SGHRS and CDR2 is YFSETQ. The CDR3 has 14 amino acids. The DNA for the CDR3 is TGCGCCAGCAGCCCGGGACCAAGCTCCTACGAGCAGTACTTC. It encodes CASSPGPSSYEQYF.

CDR3 sequence: CASRDLQGTGNTIYF. The CDR3 DNA sequence: TGTGCCAGCAGAGACCTACAGGGTACTGGAAACACCATATATTTT. This chain links TRBV4-2 with TRBJ1-3; D perhaps matches TRBD1 (6 bases). Germline V CDR1 and CDR2: LGHNA, YNFKEQ. V was clipped by 6 bases and J by 2 bases, with 14 bases between them. The CDR3 consists of 15 residues.

This chain uses TRBV12-3 or TRBV12-4 with TRBJ1-2; D gene ambiguous. The germline V and J ends were trimmed by 3 bases and 0 bases, with 11 bases remaining between them. The CDR3 is made up of 15 amino acids. The CDR3 sequence is CASSFRQRTNYGYTF. The CDR3 DNA follows: TGTGCCAGCAGTTTTCGTCAAAGGACTAACTATGGCTACACCTTC.

This chain links TRBV25-1 with TRBJ1-2; TRBD1 is a possible D gene (6 bases). Trimming cost V 6 bases and J 8 bases, with 13 bases left between them. This CDR3 comprises 12 residues. CDR1 is MGHDK, CDR2 SYGVNS, per germline. CDR3 region: CASSTYREGYTF. DNA for the CDR3: TGTGCCAGCAGCACTTACAGGGAAGGCTACACCTTC.

This chain joins TRBV20-1 and TRBJ1-1, with a possible D match to TRBD1 (6 bases). The germline gives CDR1 DFQATT, CDR2 SNEGSKA (reference sequence). V was trimmed by 0 bases and J by 0 bases, leaving 14 bases between them. CDR3 length: 16 amino acids. The CDR3 region is CSAREVHRVVNTEAFF. The DNA for the CDR3 is TGCAGTGCTAGAGAGGTCCACAGGGTTGTGAACACTGAAGCTTTCTTT.

The rearrangement links TRBV20-1 to TRBJ1-2; 7 bases fit TRBD1. From germline, CDR1 is DFQATT and CDR2 SNEGSKA (reference sequence). Trimming cost V 6 bases and J 3 bases; bases outside gene matches: 7. This CDR3 is built from 13 residues. The CDR3 bases are TGCAGTGCCAACTCCGACAGGGACTATGGCTACACCTTC. The encoded protein is CSANSDRDYGYTF.

The sample holds many counts of this clonotype. The genes are TRBV25-1 and TRBJ2-5, with unresolved D. V shed 4 bases and J shed 4 bases, with 4 bases lying between them. Germline CDR1 reads MGHDK; CDR2 reads SYGVNS. The CDR3 is 11 residues long. The CDR3 DNA reads as TGTGCCAGCAGTGGGGGAGAGACCCAGTACTTC. Protein: CASSGGETQYF.

This clonotype showed up just a few times. The genes are TRBV10-3 and TRBJ1-1, with 7 bases that match TRBD1. This CDR3 contains 15 residues. Germline V CDR1 and CDR2: ENHRY, SYGVKD. V gave up 6 bases and J gave up 0 bases; unmatched junction bases: 7. In nucleotides, the CDR3 is TGTGCCATCAGGAAGACAGGGTCAATGAACACTGAAGCTTTCTTT. Encoded protein: CAIRKTGSMNTEAFF.

CDR3 sequence (DNA): TGTGCCAGTAGGAGGACTAGTTCGAAGCTACTCTACGAGCAGTACTTC. This codes for CASRRTSSKLLYEQYF. The chain has TRBV19 and TRBJ2-7, with TRBD2 identical over 7 bases. The CDR3 spans 16 residues. V shed 6 bases, J shed 3 bases, and the junction held 14 bases outside the gene matches. Germline V gene sequence: CDR1 LNHDA, CDR2 SQIVND (reference sequence).

This clonotype was picked up a small number of times. The V gene is TRBV29-1, the J gene TRBJ2-3, with TRBD2 matching 10 bases. Germline V CDR1 and CDR2: SQVTM, ANQGSEA. The ends lost 7 bases at V and 7 bases at J; junction bases unmatched: 11. CDR3 length: 14 residues. The CDR3 nucleotides are TGCAGCGCCCTACTAGCGGGAAGGCATAATACGCAGTATTTT. Protein: CSALLAGRHNTQYF.

This clonotype was detected many times. The chain carries TRBV27 and TRBJ2-7; D assignment may be TRBD1 or TRBD2 (5 bases each). Germline values: CDR1 MNHEY, CDR2 SMNVEV (reference sequence). This CDR3 spans 14 amino acids. The V gene lost 5 bases and the J gene lost 0 bases, with 11 bases spanning the gap. Here the CDR3 DNA reads TGTGCCAGCAGTCGTATCGGGACCTCCTACGAGCAGTACTTC. Translated: CASSRIGTSYEQYF.

This clonotype was found a few times. The chain joins TRBV6-2 or TRBV6-3 to TRBJ1-1, with D possibly being TRBD1 (5 bases). The CDR3 consists of 18 residues. Germline lookup yields CDR1 MNHEY and CDR2 SVGEGT. The V end was cut by 2 bases, the J end by 3 bases, with 22 bases between. DNA of the CDR3: TGTGCCAGCAGTTACGGGCTTTTGTTTGGGGGACCTCACACTGAAGCTTTCTTT. The encoded protein is CASSYGLLFGGPHTEAFF.

The genes are TRBV11-2 and TRBJ2-2, with no clear D. With 4 bases removed from V and 6 bases from J, the gap between germline ends came to 6 bases. CDR1 is SGHAT, CDR2 FQNNGV, per germline. The CDR3 loop spans 12 amino acids. Here the CDR3 DNA reads TGTGCCAGCAGCTCTTGGCCCGGGGAGCTGTTTTTT. Translating gives CASSSWPGELFF.

This clonotype occurred a few times. The gene calls are TRBV11-2 and TRBJ1-6, with D perhaps TRBD1 (5 bases). This CDR3 spans 15 amino acids. Germline CDR1 reads SGHAT; CDR2 reads FQNNGV. Trimming pared 1 base from V and 8 bases from J, leaving 12 bases between. In DNA form, the CDR3 reads TGTGCCAGCAGCTTAGGGGCAGGGCGACATTCACCCCTCCACTTT. Protein: CASSLGAGRHSPLHF.

This clonotype was seen more than once but under ten times. V is TRBV19 and J is TRBJ2-7; D tentatively reads TRBD1 or TRBD2 (5 bases each). The ends were cut back, 5 bases at V and 5 bases at J, with 13 bases in the middle. In germline, CDR1 is LNHDA, CDR2 SQIVND (reference sequence). This CDR3 region has 13 residues. CDR3 region: CASSWDERDEQYF. The CDR3 coding sequence is TGTGCCAGTAGTTGGGACGAGCGTGACGAGCAGTACTTC.

This clonotype was seen more than once but under ten times. This rearrangement joins TRBV20-1 to TRBJ2-5, with D perhaps given as TRBD1 or TRBD2 (7 bases each). Trimming removed 4 bases from V and 5 bases from J, with 20 bases in between. This CDR3 contains 15 residues. Germline assignment: CDR1 DFQATT and CDR2 SNEGSKA (reference sequence). The CDR3 is CSANPGGGARETQYF. CDR3 sequence (DNA): TGCAGTGCTAACCCAGGGGGGGGGGCCCGTGAGACCCAGTACTTC.

A few counts support this clonotype. The chain recombines TRBV12-3 or TRBV12-4 with TRBJ2-1; 11 bases agree with TRBD2. J was trimmed by 2 bases and V by 7 bases; bases with no gene match: 13. This CDR3 has 18 residues. The CDR3 loop is CASTARLAGPPTYNEQFF. The CDR3 DNA reads as TGTGCCAGCACCGCTCGACTAGCGGGACCCCCCACCTACAATGAGCAGTTCTTC.

This clonotype showed up just a few times. This sequence joins TRBV5-1 and TRBJ2-7; TRBD1 aligns across 8 bases. Germline CDR1 and CDR2: SGHRS and YFSETQ. The V and J ends lost 3 bases and 3 bases, in that order; junction bases with no gene match: 5. The CDR3 is made up of 14 amino acids. In DNA, the CDR3 is TGCGCCAGCAGCTGGACAGGGTTCAACTACGAGCAGTACTTC. Residues: CASSWTGFNYEQYF.

The chain uses TRBV4-2 and TRBJ2-5; D possibly corresponds to TRBD2 (7 bases). The germline CDR1 and CDR2 sequences are LGHNA and YNFKEQ. Trimming took off 6 bases at V and 2 bases at J, with 16 bases between the two ends. The CDR3 length is 15 residues. CDR3 in DNA: TGTGCCAGCAGATTTGGGGGGGCCCCACAAGAGACCCAGTACTTC. It encodes CASRFGGAPQETQYF.

This clonotype has more than one count but fewer than ten. V is TRBV25-1 and J is TRBJ1-6; 9 bases line up with TRBD1. Per germline, CDR1 MGHDK and CDR2 SYGVNS. This CDR3 is built from 16 residues. The J segment lost 9 bases and the V segment lost 6 bases, leaving 12 bases of the junction unmatched. The DNA of the CDR3 is TGTGCCAGCAGGGGAGCTACAGGGGGCTCTGGTTCACCCCTCCACTTT. Encoded protein: CASRGATGGSGSPLHF.

The chain is built from TRBV4-1 and TRBJ2-5, with 12 bases aligning to TRBD2. V shed 0 bases and J 5 bases; nucleotides not matched to a gene: 10. Looked up from germline, CDR1 is MGHRA and CDR2 is YSYEKL. The CDR3 is 18 residues long. CDR3 DNA sequence: TGCGCCAGCAGCCAAGAGCGTTCTAGCGGGGGGGCAAGGGAGACCCAGTACTTC. Protein sequence: CASSQERSSGGARETQYF.

The chain has TRBV6-1 and TRBJ1-5; no firm D call. CDR3 length: 13 amino acids. V lost 4 bases and J 1 base, leaving 5 bases between the germline ends. Germline V lookup: CDR1 MNHNS, CDR2 SASEGT. The CDR3 is CASSARSNQPQHF. The CDR3 DNA reads TGTGCCAGCAGTGCACGCAGCAATCAGCCCCAGCATTTT.

This clonotype has more than one count but fewer than ten. The rearrangement uses TRBV12-3 or TRBV12-4 and TRBJ2-1; 8 nucleotides agree with TRBD2. V shed 4 bases and J 6 bases; nucleotides not matched to a gene: 5. The length of the CDR3 is 14 residues. CDR3 DNA: TGTGCCAGCAGTTATTTAGCGGGACCCAATGAGCAGTTCTTC. Residues: CASSYLAGPNEQFF.

This clonotype has a handful of counts. This sequence joins TRBV5-1 and TRBJ2-1; D assignment may be TRBD1 or TRBD2 (5 bases each). The V end was cut by 0 bases, the J end by 0 bases, with 10 bases between. The CDR3 loop spans 16 amino acids. Looked up from germline, CDR1 is SGHRS and CDR2 is YFSETQ. CDR3 coding DNA: TGCGCCAGCAGCTTGGTTTTCGGGGCCTCCTACAATGAGCAGTTCTTC. Protein sequence: CASSLVFGASYNEQFF.